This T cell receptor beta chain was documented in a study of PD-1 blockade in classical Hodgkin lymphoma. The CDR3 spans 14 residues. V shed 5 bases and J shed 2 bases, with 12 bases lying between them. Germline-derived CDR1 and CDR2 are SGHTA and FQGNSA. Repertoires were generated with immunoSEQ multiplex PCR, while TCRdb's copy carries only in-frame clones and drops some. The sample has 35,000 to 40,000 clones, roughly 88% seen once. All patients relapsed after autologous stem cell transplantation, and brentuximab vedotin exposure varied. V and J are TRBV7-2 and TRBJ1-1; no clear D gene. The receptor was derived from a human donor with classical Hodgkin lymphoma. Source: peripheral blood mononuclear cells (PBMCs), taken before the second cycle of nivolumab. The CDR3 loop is CASSPRWENTEAFF. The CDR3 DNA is TGTGCCAGCAGCCCCAGGTGGGAAAACACTGAAGCTTTCTTT.